These 17 T cell receptor beta chains were all obtained from the same sample, sequenced in a study of T cell responses to AZD1222 COVID-19 vaccine. TCRdb's copy holds only in-frame clones and misses some; the assay was immunoSEQ multiplex PCR. The data contain 140,000 to 150,000 clones, about 93% of them singletons. The material sequenced was peripheral blood, taken on day 0 of AZD1222 vaccination. These receptors were collected from an adult in good health.

The chain employs TRBV7-3 and TRBJ2-1; 9 bases are shared with TRBD2. The CDR3 consists of 16 residues. Germline CDR1 reads SGHTA; CDR2 reads FQGTGA. V gave up 5 bases and J gave up 0 bases; unmatched junction bases: 5. The CDR3 DNA follows: TGTGCCAGCAGCGTCTCTAGCGGGGCCTCCTACAATGAGCAGTTCTTC. This translates into CASSVSSGASYNEQFF.

The V and J genes are TRBV5-1 and TRBJ2-7; possibly TRBD1 for D (6 bases). The CDR3 runs to 13 residues. Trimming pared 4 bases from V and 3 bases from J, leaving 11 bases between. Germline-derived CDR1 and CDR2 are SGHRS and YFSETQ. The CDR3 DNA follows: TGCGCCAGCAGCCCGGGACACAACTACGAGCAGTACTTC. Its protein is CASSPGHNYEQYF.

This chain uses TRBV28 with TRBJ1-4; D unclear. Trimming shortened V by 2 bases and J by 0 bases, and 13 bases separated the two germline ends. In germline, CDR1 is MDHEN, CDR2 SYDVKM. The CDR3 covers 17 residues. CDR3 protein: CASSLSRLYTTNEKLFF. The DNA for the CDR3 is TGTGCCAGCAGTTTAAGCAGGCTTTATACAACTAATGAAAAACTGTTTTTT.

The chain carries TRBV27 and TRBJ2-7, with TRBD1 identical over 10 bases. The germline CDR1 and CDR2 sequences are MNHEY and SMNVEV (reference sequence). With V trimmed by 5 bases and J by 4 bases, 11 bases remained unmatched. The CDR3 has 16 residues. This CDR3 is CASSAFLTGGDYEQYF. The CDR3 DNA is TGTGCCAGCAGTGCCTTCCTGACAGGGGGCGATTACGAGCAGTACTTC.

V usage is TRBV3-1 (or the pseudogene TRBV3-2) and J usage is TRBJ2-1; D uncertain. The CDR3 is 15 amino acids. V gave up 7 bases and J gave up 8 bases, with 21 bases separating them. Germline V gene lookup returns CDR1 LGHDT and CDR2 YNNKEL (reference sequence). The CDR3: CASTPGSRLADEQFF. CDR3 in DNA: TGTGCCAGCACCCCAGGCTCGAGACTTGCCGATGAGCAGTTCTTC.

This chain joins TRBV7-9 and TRBJ1-2; unclear D gene. The V and J ends lost 0 bases and 5 bases respectively, with 16 bases between them. The CDR3 runs to 16 residues. The germline V gene encodes CDR1 SEHNR and CDR2 FQNEAQ (reference sequence). The CDR3 region is CASSLAFRLSPYGYTF. The CDR3 coding sequence is TGTGCCAGCAGCTTAGCCTTCCGTTTGTCCCCGTATGGCTACACCTTC.

The CDR3 region has the DNA TGTGCCAGCTCACTTACCGGGACAGGGACCGGGGAGCTGTTTTTT. The encoded protein is CASSLTGTGTGELFF. The V and J genes are TRBV18 and TRBJ2-2; 9 bases fit TRBD1. CDR3 length equals 15 residues. CDR1 KGHSH and CDR2 LQKENI come from the germline V gene. The ends lost 4 bases at V and 5 bases at J; junction bases unmatched: 5.

The chain has TRBV6-4 and TRBJ2-7; D unresolved. Germline V CDR1 and CDR2: MRHNA, SNTAGT. With 3 bases removed from V and 4 bases from J, the gap between germline ends came to 7 bases. The CDR3 has 12 amino acids. The CDR3 spells CASSDEIYEQYF. The CDR3 bases are TGTGCCAGCAGTGATGAGATTTACGAGCAGTACTTC.

The CDR3 DNA reads as TGTGCCAGCAGTTTAGGATTCCGGGAAGGTCAGCCCCAGCATTTT. Translation: CASSLGFREGQPQHF. The V call is TRBV28, the J call TRBJ1-5; D unresolved. Germline CDR1 is MDHEN and CDR2 is SYDVKM. With 2 bases removed from V and 6 bases from J, the gap between germline ends came to 14 bases. The length of the CDR3 is 15 residues.

The rearrangement uses TRBV5-1 and TRBJ2-1; D is unresolved. Trimming stripped 0 bases from V and 2 bases from J, with 9 bases between. Germline V CDR1 and CDR2: SGHRS, YFSETQ. The CDR3 has 15 residues. The CDR3 DNA is TGCGCCAGCAGCTTGGTGGGTTCCCCCTACAATGAGCAGTTCTTC. Its protein product is CASSLVGSPYNEQFF.

J is TRBJ1-2 and V is TRBV28, with 7 bases aligning to TRBD1. The J segment lost 5 bases and the V segment lost 1 base, leaving 7 bases of the junction unmatched. The germline V gene encodes CDR1 MDHEN and CDR2 SYDVKM. This CDR3 comprises 15 residues. The CDR3 nucleotides are TGTGCCAGCAGTTTATTCACAGGGGTGATATATGGCTACACCTTC. It yields the protein CASSLFTGVIYGYTF.

This rearrangement joins TRBV6-1 to TRBJ2-1; D unclear. This CDR3 region has 15 residues. Germline V gives CDR1 MNHNS, CDR2 SASEGT. The V end lost 2 bases, the J end lost 0 bases, and 8 bases lay between the germline ends. CDR3 coding DNA: TGTGCCAGCAGTGAATTCGTGAGCTCCTACAATGAGCAGTTCTTC. Amino acids: CASSEFVSSYNEQFF.

The chain employs TRBV6-5 and TRBJ1-1; D might be TRBD1 (6 bases). Looked up from germline, CDR1 is MNHEY and CDR2 is SVGAGI. V lost 0 bases to trimming and J lost 7 bases, with 15 bases between them. The CDR3 totals 15 residues. CDR3 bases: TGTGCCAGCAGTTACTCCTCGACAGGTCATATTGAAGCTTTCTTT. Residues: CASSYSSTGHIEAFF.

The chain joins TRBV5-1 to TRBJ2-4; the D gene is possibly TRBD1 (6 bases). The CDR3 contains 15 residues. Germline V lookup: CDR1 SGHRS, CDR2 YFSETQ. V shed 0 bases and J shed 3 bases, with 10 bases lying between them. The CDR3 loop is CASSLDTGNKNIQYF. DNA of the CDR3: TGCGCCAGCAGCTTGGATACAGGGAACAAAAACATTCAGTACTTC. Drawing the rest from reference TRBV5-1 and TRBJ2-4, the complete variable domain is KAGVTQTPRYLIKTRGQQVTLSCSPISGHRSVSWYQQTPGQGLQFLFEYFSETQRNKGNFPGRFSGRQFSNSRSEMNVSTLELGDSALYLCASSLDTGNKNIQYFGAGTRLSVL.

Turning to this clone: The sample holds other DNA sequences that translate to the same CDR3. The chain combines TRBV25-1 with TRBJ1-2; D call uncertain. This CDR3 comprises 11 residues. V was shortened by 6 bases and J by 4 bases, with 6 bases between the two germline ends. Germline V gives CDR1 MGHDK, CDR2 SYGVNS. CDR3 protein: CASRDIYGYTF. The CDR3 coding sequence is TGTGCCAGCAGGGATATCTATGGCTACACCTTC.

J is TRBJ1-1 and V is TRBV2; a weak D match, TRBD1 (5 bases). V was shortened by 10 bases and J by 7 bases, with 19 bases between the two germline ends. CDR3 size: 13 residues. Germline V gives CDR1 SNHLY, CDR2 FYNNEI. The CDR3 coding sequence is TGTGCCACCCTGTCGAGCAGGGTCAATGAAGCTTTCTTT. Translated: CATLSSRVNEAFF.

The chain employs TRBV6-6 and TRBJ1-2; TRBD1 is a possible D gene (5 bases). Between the trimmed V and J ends, which lost 4 bases and 8 bases, there was a span of 14 bases. The length of the CDR3 is 13 residues. Germline values: CDR1 MNHNY, CDR2 SVGAGI (reference sequence). The CDR3 protein is CASSFGAERGYTF. DNA of the CDR3: TGTGCCAGCAGTTTTGGGGCGGAGCGGGGCTACACCTTC.